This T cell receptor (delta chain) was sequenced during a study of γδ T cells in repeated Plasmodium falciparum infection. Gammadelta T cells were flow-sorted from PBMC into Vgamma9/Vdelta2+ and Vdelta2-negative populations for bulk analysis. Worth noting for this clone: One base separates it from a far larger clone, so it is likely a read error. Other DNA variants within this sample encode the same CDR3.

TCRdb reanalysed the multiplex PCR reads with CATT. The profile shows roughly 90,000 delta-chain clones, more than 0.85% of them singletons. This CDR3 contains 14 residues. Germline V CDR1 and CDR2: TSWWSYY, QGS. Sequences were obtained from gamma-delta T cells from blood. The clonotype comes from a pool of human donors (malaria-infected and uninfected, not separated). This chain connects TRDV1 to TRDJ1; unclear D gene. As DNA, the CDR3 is TGTGCTCTTGGGGAACCAATTAGGTCTGATAACCTCATCTTT. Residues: CALGEPIRSDNLIF.